Reported below is one T cell receptor beta chain. What it binds is not known. These data belong to a study of T cells in Graves' hyperthyroidism and ophthalmopathy. As for the study in general: Prior to any treatment, at the point of initial diagnosis, peripheral blood was collected. The study's findings and limits: Blood also showed most of the thyroid clonotypes that were expanded above 0.001.

Those with hyperthyroidism were 18 to 65 years old, newly diagnosed, and ill for under 2 months. On the basis of clinical symptoms, serum thyroxine and TRAb, thyroid ultrasound and orbital computed tomography, diagnoses were made. Trimming took off 1 base at V and 0 bases at J, with 7 bases between the two ends. CDR1 and CDR2 from the germline V gene are GTSNPN and SVGIG (reference sequence). This CDR3 is built from 15 residues. The TCR beta CDR3 regions underwent amplification using RNA transcripts as the source. Carried out on the TCR CDR3, a first-round RT-PCR used the HTBI primer set. Via MiXCR, TCRdb re-called the multiplex PCR reads, giving one row per CDR3 protein. This sample has under 300,000 distinct CDR3 sequences, with more than 14% found just once.

This TCR was recovered from a woman in her thirties or forties with Graves' hyperthyroidism that later progressed to Graves' ophthalmopathy. The sequencing sample was made of blood. The chain couples TRBV30 to TRBJ1-6; D remains unclear. DNA of the CDR3: TGTGCCTGGAGTGGTGAGAGCTCCTATAATTCACCCCTCCACTTT. Translation gives CAWSGESSYNSPLHF.